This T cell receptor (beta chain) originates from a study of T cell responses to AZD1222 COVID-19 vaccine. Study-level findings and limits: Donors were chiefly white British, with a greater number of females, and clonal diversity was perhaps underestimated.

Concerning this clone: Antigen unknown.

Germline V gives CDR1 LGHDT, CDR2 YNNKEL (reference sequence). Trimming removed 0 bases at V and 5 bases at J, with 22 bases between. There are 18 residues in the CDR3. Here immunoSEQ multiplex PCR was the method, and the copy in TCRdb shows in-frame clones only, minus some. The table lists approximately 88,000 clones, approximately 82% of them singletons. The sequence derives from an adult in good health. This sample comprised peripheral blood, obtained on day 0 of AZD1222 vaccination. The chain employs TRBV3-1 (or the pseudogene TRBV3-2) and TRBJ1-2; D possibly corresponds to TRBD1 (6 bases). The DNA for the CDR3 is TGTGCCAGCAGCCAAGACGGCAGGGGCCCCTCCAAGGTATATGGCTACACCTTC. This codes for CASSQDGRGPSKVYGYTF.